Presented here are 13 T cell receptor beta chains from one specimen sequenced in a study of T cell responses to AZD1222 COVID-19 vaccine. Clones were read by immunoSEQ multiplex PCR, and TCRdb kept only the in-frame ones, dropping some. The table records about 130,000 clones, 88% of them present only once. The sample in question was peripheral blood, obtained on day 0 of AZD1222 vaccination. The receptors shown here come from an adult in good health.

CDR3 bases: TGTGCCAGCAGTTACTCGAGGCTGCCGGGTGAGCAGTTCTTC. Translating gives CASSYSRLPGEQFF. The chain carries TRBV6-5 and TRBJ2-1, with unresolved D. This CDR3 spans 14 amino acids. Germline CDR1 and CDR2: MNHEY and SVGAGI. The germline V and J ends were trimmed by 0 bases and 9 bases, with 12 bases remaining between them.

This chain uses TRBV28 with TRBJ2-2, with 8 bases lining up with TRBD1. CDR1 and CDR2 (germline): MDHEN, SYDVKM. Trimming removed 5 bases from V and 3 bases from J; junction bases left unmatched: 11. CDR3 length: 17 residues. The CDR3 region is CASSAPRGRDYTGELFF. In DNA form, the CDR3 reads TGTGCCAGCAGTGCGCCCAGGGGGCGCGATTACACCGGGGAGCTGTTTTTT.

This chain uses TRBV24-1 with TRBJ1-5, with 7 bases that match TRBD1. CDR1 and CDR2 from the germline V gene are KGHDR and SFDVKD. With V trimmed by 5 bases and J by 1 base, 1 base remained unmatched. The CDR3 contains 14 residues. The CDR3 DNA follows: TGTGCCACCAGTGGGGACAGAAGCAATCAGCCCCAGCATTTT. Translation: CATSGDRSNQPQHF.

This clone came up a few times. The chain carries TRBV7-9 and TRBJ2-1, with D unclear. The CDR3 totals 15 residues. With 0 bases removed from V and 5 bases from J, the gap between germline ends came to 11 bases. Germline V lookup: CDR1 SEHNR, CDR2 FQNEAQ (reference sequence). CDR3 loop: CASSLALRPDNEQFF. The DNA for the CDR3 is TGTGCCAGCAGCTTAGCGCTTCGTCCTGACAATGAGCAGTTCTTC.

The V and J genes are TRBV6-1 and TRBJ1-5; D is ambiguous. V dropped 0 bases and J dropped 4 bases, with 7 bases sitting between them. The V gene's germline CDR1 is MNHNS and CDR2 SASEGT. CDR3 length equals 14 residues. The CDR3 protein is CASSEAPLNQPQHF. Here the CDR3 DNA reads TGTGCCAGCAGTGAAGCACCCTTAAATCAGCCCCAGCATTTT.

Worth noting for this clone: One end of the junction fails to match germline, which may point to a read error. The chain links TRBV7-7 to TRBJ2-7; a weak D match, TRBD2 (6 bases). The CDR3 is 15 amino acids. Germline V gene data show CDR1 as SSHAT and CDR2 as FNYEAQ (reference sequence). The CDR3 region is CASSLEEGPTYEQYF. CDR3 nucleotide sequence: TGTGCTAGCAGCTTAGAGGAGGGCCCCACCTACGAGCAGTACTTC.

This chain connects TRBV10-2 to TRBJ2-3; tentatively, D is TRBD1 (6 bases). Germline CDR1 and CDR2: WSHSY and SAAADI. The length of the CDR3 is 12 residues. Trimming took 7 bases from V and 3 from J, leaving 8 bases between them. The CDR3 loop is CASTQGTDTQYF. CDR3 nucleotides: TGCGCCAGCACCCAGGGGACAGATACGCAGTATTTT.

This sequence joins TRBV9 and TRBJ1-2; no clear D gene. V gave up 5 bases and J gave up 5 bases, with 10 bases separating them. Germline CDR1 SGDLS, CDR2 YYNGEE. This CDR3 has 12 residues. CDR3 sequence: CASSDRSYGYTF. The CDR3 coding sequence is TGTGCCAGCAGTGATAGATCGTATGGCTACACCTTC.

The chain employs TRBV27 and TRBJ2-1; no clear D. Germline V gene sequence: CDR1 MNHEY, CDR2 SMNVEV (reference sequence). This CDR3 region has 13 residues. The V end was cut by 0 bases, the J end by 5 bases, with 5 bases between. The CDR3 loop is CASSLSRDNEQFF. The CDR3 bases are TGTGCCAGCAGTTTATCACGGGACAATGAGCAGTTCTTC.

This chain connects TRBV10-1 to TRBJ1-1; D may be TRBD1 (5 bases). Germline CDR1 reads WNHNN; CDR2 reads SYGVQD (reference sequence). V was pared by 0 bases and J by 4 bases, with 12 bases between. The CDR3 contains 15 residues. The CDR3 sequence: CASSESTSGGTEAFF. In nucleotides, the CDR3 is TGCGCCAGCAGTGAGTCGACTTCGGGGGGCACTGAAGCTTTCTTT.

The chain is built from TRBV27 and TRBJ1-5; no definite D call. V gave up 3 bases and J gave up 9 bases, with 12 bases separating them. The CDR3 is made up of 13 amino acids. Per germline, CDR1 MNHEY and CDR2 SMNVEV (reference sequence). The CDR3 DNA reads as TGTGCCAGCAGTTTTAGGCGCCAATGGCCCCAGCATTTT. Its protein product is CASSFRRQWPQHF.

The chain has TRBV19 and TRBJ1-1; no clear D gene. Germline V lookup: CDR1 LNHDA, CDR2 SQIVND (reference sequence). The CDR3 consists of 12 residues. Trimming removed 6 bases at V and 2 bases at J, with 7 bases between. CDR3 loop: CASRHINTEAFF. In DNA form, the CDR3 reads TGTGCCAGTAGACACATAAACACTGAAGCTTTCTTT. Filled out from reference TRBV19 and TRBJ1-1, the complete variable domain reads DGGITQSPKYLFRKEGQNVTLSCEQNLNHDAMYWYRQDPGQGLRLIYYSQIVNDFQKGDIAEGYSVSREKKESFPLTVTSAQKNPTAFYLCASRHINTEAFFGQGTRLTVV.

This chain links TRBV28 with TRBJ1-1; D gene uncertain. The germline gives CDR1 MDHEN, CDR2 SYDVKM. This CDR3 has 14 amino acids. V was clipped by 3 bases and J by 1 base, with 9 bases between them. Here the CDR3 reads CASSLAQRNTEAFF. The CDR3 DNA reads TGTGCCAGCAGTTTGGCGCAGCGGAACACTGAAGCTTTCTTT. The whole variable domain, filled in from reference TRBV28 and TRBJ1-1, reads DVKVTQSSRYLVKRTGEKVFLECVQDMDHENMFWYRQDPGLGLRLIYFSYDVKMKEKGDIPEGYSVSREKKERFSLILESASTNQTSMYLCASSLAQRNTEAFFGQGTRLTVV.